This T cell receptor beta chain was observed in a study of CXCR3-negative and CXCR3-positive naive CD8 T cells. Triplicate sorting captured about 300,000 cells each from every CD8+ T cell subset. Libraries were UMI-labeled 5' RACE TRB cDNA. TCRdb reprocessed the 5' RACE reads and keeps a single row for each CDR3 protein, giving no DNA. This repertoire includes under 75,000 distinct CDR3 sequences. Broader study findings: Hydrophobicity of TRB CDR3s was greater in CXCR3-positive naive cells than in CXCR3-negative naive cells. Within a donor, both naive subsets shared TRBV-TRBJ usage, unlike memory cells. With surface CD5 comparable between naive subsets, TCR strength was estimated using properties derived from the TRB CDR3.

Of note for this clonotype: Its target is unknown.

The sample consisted of naive CXCR3+ CD8+ T cells from blood. Documented subset: CD45RO-CCR7+CD27+CD95- naive CD8+ T cells expressing CXCR3 (TNR3+). This TCR derives from a human donor in good health. Some clones in this sample may be carry-over from other donors' samples.

CDR3 region: CATLNTGELFF. The chain recombines TRBV15 with TRBJ2-2. Germline values: CDR1 LNHNV, CDR2 YYDKDF (reference sequence). The CDR3 covers 11 residues.